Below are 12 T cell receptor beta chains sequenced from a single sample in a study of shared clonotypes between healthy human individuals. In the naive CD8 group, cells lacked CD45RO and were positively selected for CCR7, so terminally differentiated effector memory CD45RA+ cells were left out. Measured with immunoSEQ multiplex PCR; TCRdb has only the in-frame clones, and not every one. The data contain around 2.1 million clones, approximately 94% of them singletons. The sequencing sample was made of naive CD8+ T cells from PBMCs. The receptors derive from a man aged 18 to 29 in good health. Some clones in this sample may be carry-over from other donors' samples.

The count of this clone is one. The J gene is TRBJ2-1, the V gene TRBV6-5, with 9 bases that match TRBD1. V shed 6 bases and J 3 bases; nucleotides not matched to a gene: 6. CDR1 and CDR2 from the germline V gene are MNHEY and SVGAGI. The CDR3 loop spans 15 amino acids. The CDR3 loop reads CASRPGQGFYNEQFF. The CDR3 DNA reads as TGTGCCAGCAGACCGGGACAGGGATTCTACAATGAGCAGTTCTTC.

CDR3: CASSPRGSGGYGYTF. The CDR3 region has the DNA TGTGCCAGCAGTCCCCGGGGGTCCGGGGGCTATGGCTACACCTTC. This rearrangement joins TRBV6-6 to TRBJ1-2; D is perhaps TRBD1 (5 bases). Trimming removed 5 bases at V and 4 bases at J, with 17 bases between. The CDR3 runs to 15 residues. CDR1 and CDR2 from the germline V gene are MNHNY and SVGAGI (reference sequence).

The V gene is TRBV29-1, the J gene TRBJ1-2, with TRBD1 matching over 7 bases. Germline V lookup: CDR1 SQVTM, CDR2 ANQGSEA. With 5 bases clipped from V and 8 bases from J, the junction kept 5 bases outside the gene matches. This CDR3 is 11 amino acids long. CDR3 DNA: TGCAGCGTTTACAGGGGTGGCGGCTACACCTTC. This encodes CSVYRGGGYTF.

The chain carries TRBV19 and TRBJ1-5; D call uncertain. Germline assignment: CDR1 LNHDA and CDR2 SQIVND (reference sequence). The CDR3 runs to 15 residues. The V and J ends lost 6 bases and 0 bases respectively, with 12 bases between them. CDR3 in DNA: TGTGCCAGTAGGGCCGAAGATTATAGCAATCAGCCCCAGCATTTT. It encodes CASRAEDYSNQPQHF.

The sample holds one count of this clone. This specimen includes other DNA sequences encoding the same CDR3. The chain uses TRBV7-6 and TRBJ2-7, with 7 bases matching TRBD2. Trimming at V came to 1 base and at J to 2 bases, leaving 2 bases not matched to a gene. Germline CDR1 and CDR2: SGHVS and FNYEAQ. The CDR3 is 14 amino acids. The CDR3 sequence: CASSLGGRAYEQYF. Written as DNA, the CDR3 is TGTGCCAGCAGCTTAGGGGGGAGGGCCTACGAGCAGTACTTC.

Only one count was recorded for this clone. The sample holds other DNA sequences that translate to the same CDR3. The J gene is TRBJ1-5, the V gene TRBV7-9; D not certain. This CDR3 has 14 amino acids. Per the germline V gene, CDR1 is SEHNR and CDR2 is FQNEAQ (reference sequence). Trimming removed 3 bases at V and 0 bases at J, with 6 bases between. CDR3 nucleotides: TGTGCCAGCAGCTTCACGGATAGCAATCAGCCCCAGCATTTT. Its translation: CASSFTDSNQPQHF.

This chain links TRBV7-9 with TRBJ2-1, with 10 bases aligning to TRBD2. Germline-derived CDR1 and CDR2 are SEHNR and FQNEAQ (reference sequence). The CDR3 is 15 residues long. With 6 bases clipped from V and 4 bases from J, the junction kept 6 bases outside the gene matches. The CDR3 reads CASSPSGRGYNEQFF. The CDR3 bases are TGTGCCAGCAGTCCTAGCGGGAGAGGGTACAATGAGCAGTTCTTC.

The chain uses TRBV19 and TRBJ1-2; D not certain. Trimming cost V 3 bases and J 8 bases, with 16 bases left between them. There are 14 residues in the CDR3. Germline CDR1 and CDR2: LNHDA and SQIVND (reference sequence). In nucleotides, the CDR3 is TGTGCCAGTAGTATGTATTCCGGGGAGAGCGGCTACACCTTC. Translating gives CASSMYSGESGYTF.

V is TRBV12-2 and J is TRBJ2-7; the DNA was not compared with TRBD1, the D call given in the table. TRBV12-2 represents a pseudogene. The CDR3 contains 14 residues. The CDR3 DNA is TGTGCAAGTCGCTTAGTAGGGCACAGGAACGAGCAGTACTTC. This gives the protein CASRLVGHRNEQYF.

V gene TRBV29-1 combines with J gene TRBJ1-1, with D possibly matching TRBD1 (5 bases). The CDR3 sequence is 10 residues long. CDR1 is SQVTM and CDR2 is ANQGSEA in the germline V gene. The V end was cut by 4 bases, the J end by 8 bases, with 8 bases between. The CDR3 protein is CSVAGEEAFF. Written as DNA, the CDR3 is TGCAGCGTTGCGGGGGAGGAAGCTTTCTTT.

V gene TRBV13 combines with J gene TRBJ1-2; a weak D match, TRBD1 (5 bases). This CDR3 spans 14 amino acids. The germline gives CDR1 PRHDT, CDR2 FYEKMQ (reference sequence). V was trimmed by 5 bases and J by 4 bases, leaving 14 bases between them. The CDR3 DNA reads TGTGCCAGCAGCCTGTCTCAGGGCGGCTATGGCTACACCTTC. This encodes CASSLSQGGYGYTF. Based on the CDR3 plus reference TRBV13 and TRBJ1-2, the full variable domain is AAGVIQSPRHLIKEKRETATLKCYPIPRHDTVYWYQQGPGQDPQFLISFYEKMQSDKGSIPDRFSAQQFSDYHSELNMSSLELGDSALYFCASSLSQGGYGYTFGSGTRLTVV.

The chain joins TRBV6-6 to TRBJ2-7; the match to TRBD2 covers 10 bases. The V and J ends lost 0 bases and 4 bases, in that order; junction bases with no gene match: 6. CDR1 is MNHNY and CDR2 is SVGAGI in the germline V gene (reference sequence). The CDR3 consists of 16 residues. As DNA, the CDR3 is TGTGCCAGCAGTTACTCTCCACTAGCGGGAAAATACGAGCAGTACTTC. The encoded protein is CASSYSPLAGKYEQYF.